The rows below give T cell receptor beta chains drawn from one sample of a study of blood T cell repertoires in COVID-19. Assay used: immunoSEQ multiplex PCR; TCRdb lists only in-frame clones, some missing. Here the sample spans about 220,000 clones, roughly 85% being singletons. Sequenced: peripheral blood. Receptors originate from a young man who had recovered from COVID-19. Both conserved end residues are part of each CDR3. A D gene is named only where the DNA matches it firmly. Clone size is not always given. Where it is, it says once, few, many or a class for expanded clones.

D gene	clone size	J gene	V gene	CDR3 DNA	CDR3 protein
-	once	TRBJ1-2	TRBV18	TGTGCCAGCTCACCACCGTTCGCGGGGAGTAGCTACACCTTC	CASSPPFAGSSYTF
TRBD2	-	TRBJ2-7	TRBV19	TGTGCCAGTAGTATCCCTAGCGGGGCCCTCGGGGAGCAGTACTTC	CASSIPSGALGEQYF
TRBD2	-	TRBJ2-7	TRBV7-2	TGTGCCAGCAGCTTAGAGCGGGGCCTTACCTACGAGCAGTACTTC	CASSLERGLTYEQYF
-	-	TRBJ1-5	TRBV2	TGTGCCAGCAGTGAAGCGCGGGGGGCAGGGCAGCCCCAGCATTTT	CASSEARGAGQPQHF
-	-	TRBJ2-7	TRBV3-1/TRBV3-2	TGTGCCAGCAGCCAAGTGCGGGGCTACGAGCAGTACTTC	CASSQVRGYEQYF
TRBD1	once	TRBJ2-7	TRBV9	TGTGCCAGCAGCGCCTTCGGGACAGGGACCTACGAGCAGTACTTC	CASSAFGTGTYEQYF
TRBD1	once	TRBJ1-3	TRBV18	TGTGCCAGCTCACAGGGACAGTCAGCTGGAAACACCATATATTTT	CASSQGQSAGNTIYF
TRBD2	-	TRBJ2-7	TRBV7-2	TGTGCCAGCAGCCCCGGGGGGTCAGTTGTCTACGAGCAGTACTTC	CASSPGGSVVYEQYF
TRBD2	-	TRBJ2-5	TRBV9	TGTGCCAGCAGCACCCGGGGGGGGACCGTGCAAGAGACCCAGTACTTC	CASSTRGGTVQETQYF
TRBD2	few	TRBJ2-3	TRBV2	TGTGCCAGCATGGGGACTAGCGGGGGGGCAGATACGCAGTATTTT	CASMGTSGGADTQYF
-	-	TRBJ2-2	TRBV18	TGTGCCAGCTCACCCGGGACAAGGACCGGGGAGCTGTTTTTT	CASSPGTRTGELFF
TRBD2	-	TRBJ2-7	TRBV5-1	TGCGCCAGCAGCTTATCTCCGGGCGGGGGGGCCTACGAGCAGTACTTC	CASSLSPGGGAYEQYF
TRBD1	-	TRBJ2-7	TRBV5-6	TGTGCCAGCAGCTTGGGGGTGGGACAGGTGCAATACGAGCAGTACTTC	CASSLGVGQVQYEQYF
TRBD1	-	TRBJ2-7	TRBV7-9	TGTGCCAGCAGCATAGGGGGCGGCGACGAGCAGTACTTC	CASSIGGGDEQYF
TRBD1	-	TRBJ1-5	TRBV7-2	TGTGCCAGCAGCTTCACCGGGACAGGGGCCAATCAGCCCCAGCATTTT	CASSFTGTGANQPQHF
-	-	TRBJ1-1	TRBV19	TGTGCCAGTACCACGGGGGGGCTGGGGAACACTGAAGCTTTCTTT	CASTTGGLGNTEAFF
TRBD1	-	TRBJ1-2	TRBV5-1	TGCGCCAGCAGCTTCGACAGGGGTAGGGGCTACTATGGCTACACCTTC	CASSFDRGRGYYGYTF
TRBD1	-	TRBJ1-5	TRBV10-3	TGTGCCATCAGTGAGTCGAGCCAATCGACAGGGTCGAATCAGCCCCAGCATTTT	CAISESSQSTGSNQPQHF
-	-	TRBJ2-1	TRBV9	TGTGCCAGCAGCGTCAGGACAGACTACAATGAGCAGTTCTTC	CASSVRTDYNEQFF
-	-	TRBJ2-5	TRBV6-5	TGTGCCAGCAGTTACTGGCGCCAGGAGGGGGAGACCCAGTACTTC	CASSYWRQEGETQYF
-	-	TRBJ1-1	TRBV20-1	TGCAGTGCTAGTAAGGGGTGGCTGGGGAACACTGAAGCTTTCTTT	CSASKGWLGNTEAFF
-	-	TRBJ1-2	TRBV19	TGTGCCAGTAGTATAGGTACAGGATATGGCTACACCTTC	CASSIGTGYGYTF
-	-	TRBJ2-2	TRBV20-1	TGCAGTGCTAGTCTTCGGGATTTGGGAACCGGGGAGCTGTTTTTT	CSASLRDLGTGELFF
-	once	TRBJ2-7	TRBV30	TGTGCCTGGAATCGGGGCTCCTACGAGCAGTACTTC	CAWNRGSYEQYF
TRBD2	-	TRBJ2-1	TRBV5-1	TGCGCCAGCAGCTTGGTGCTAGCGGGTTCTCCGGGCGATGAGCAGTTCTTC	CASSLVLAGSPGDEQFF
TRBD1	-	TRBJ1-2	TRBV2	TGTGCCAGCAGCGTCCGGGACAGAGTTCTCTATGGCTACACCTTC	CASSVRDRVLYGYTF
TRBD2	-	TRBJ2-1	TRBV19	TGTGCCAGTAGTTTATCTTCGTCGGTAGCGGGGGGGCGAGGAACCTACAATGAGCAGTTCTTC	CASSLSSSVAGGRGTYNEQFF
-	-	TRBJ1-2	TRBV5-1	TGCGCCAGCAGTTACAGGGTTGACTATGGCTACACCTTC	CASSYRVDYGYTF
TRBD2	-	TRBJ2-5	TRBV7-2	TGTGCCAGCAGGCCTAGCGGACCCGCGGGAGAGACCCAGTACTTC	CASRPSGPAGETQYF
-	-	TRBJ2-4	TRBV5-1	TGCGCCAGCAGCTTGGTTGTCAGGGCCTCTTCGAACATTCAGTACTTC	CASSLVVRASSNIQYF
TRBD2	-	TRBJ2-3	TRBV3-1/TRBV3-2	TGTGCCAGCAGCCGTGACCTACTAGCGGGGCGTTCGGATACGCAGTATTTT	CASSRDLLAGRSDTQYF
TRBD1	-	TRBJ2-7	TRBV5-6	TGTGCCAGCAGCTTGGGAACTGGGACAGGGGGCGAGCAGTACTTC	CASSLGTGTGGEQYF
-	-	TRBJ1-3	TRBV9	TGTGCCAGCGGCCCCAGGGATGGAAACACCATATATTTT	CASGPRDGNTIYF
-	-	TRBJ2-2	TRBV3-1/TRBV3-2	TGTGCCAGCAGCCCAACAGGGTTCACCGGGGAGCTGTTTTTT	CASSPTGFTGELFF
-	-	TRBJ1-6	TRBV4-1	TGCGCCAGCAGCCCTCAGGGTTCTGGAAATTCACCCCTCCACTTT	CASSPQGSGNSPLHF
TRBD2	-	TRBJ2-3	TRBV5-1	TGCGCCAGCAGCACCGGACTAGGCACAGATACGCAGTATTTT	CASSTGLGTDTQYF
-	once	TRBJ1-2	TRBV2	TGTGCCAGCAAAGAGGGTCGGAGCTATGGCTACACCTTC	CASKEGRSYGYTF
-	-	TRBJ2-1	TRBV5-4	TGTGCCAGCAAAGGGGCTGGCAGCTACAATGAGCAGTTCTTC	CASKGAGSYNEQFF
-	-	TRBJ2-5	TRBV3-1/TRBV3-2	TGTGCCAGCAGCCAAGATGAGGGACTGAGGGAGACCCAGTACTTC	CASSQDEGLRETQYF
-	-	TRBJ2-1	TRBV24-1	TGTGCCACCAGTGATTTGTCGGGGATTGAGCAGTTCTTC	CATSDLSGIEQFF
TRBD1	-	TRBJ2-7	TRBV18	TGTGCCAGCTCACCCCCCTCGGGGACAGGGGTCTACGAGCAGTACTTC	CASSPPSGTGVYEQYF
TRBD1	-	TRBJ2-7	TRBV5-4	TGTGCCAGCAGCTTTAGGGACAGTGTAGGGCAGTACTTC	CASSFRDSVGQYF
-	-	TRBJ2-7	TRBV7-6	TGTGCCAGCAGCGCCCGCCCTAGAACTCCCTACGAGCAGTACTTC	CASSARPRTPYEQYF